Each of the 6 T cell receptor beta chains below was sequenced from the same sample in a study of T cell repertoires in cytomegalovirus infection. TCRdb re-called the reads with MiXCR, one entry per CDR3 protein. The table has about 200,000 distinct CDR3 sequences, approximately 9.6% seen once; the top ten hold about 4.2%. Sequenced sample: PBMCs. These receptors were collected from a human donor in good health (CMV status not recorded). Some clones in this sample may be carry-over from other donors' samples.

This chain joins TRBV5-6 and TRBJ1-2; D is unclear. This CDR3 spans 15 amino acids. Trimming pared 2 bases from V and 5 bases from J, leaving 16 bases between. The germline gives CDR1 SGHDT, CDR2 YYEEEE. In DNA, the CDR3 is TGTGCCAGCAGCTTCAACCTTAATTTGGGGTATGGCTACACCTTC. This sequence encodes CASSFNLNLGYGYTF.

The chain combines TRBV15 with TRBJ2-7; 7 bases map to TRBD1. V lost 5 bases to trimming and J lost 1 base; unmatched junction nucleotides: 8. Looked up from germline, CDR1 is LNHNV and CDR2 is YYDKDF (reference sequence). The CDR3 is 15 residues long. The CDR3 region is CATSGGEGASYEQYF. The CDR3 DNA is TGTGCCACCAGCGGGGGTGAGGGGGCTTCCTACGAGCAGTACTTC.

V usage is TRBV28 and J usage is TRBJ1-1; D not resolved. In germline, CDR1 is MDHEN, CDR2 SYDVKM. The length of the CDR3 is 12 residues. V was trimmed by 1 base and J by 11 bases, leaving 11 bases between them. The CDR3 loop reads CASSLYQFEAFF. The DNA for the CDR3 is TGTGCCAGCAGTTTATATCAGTTCGAGGCTTTCTTT.

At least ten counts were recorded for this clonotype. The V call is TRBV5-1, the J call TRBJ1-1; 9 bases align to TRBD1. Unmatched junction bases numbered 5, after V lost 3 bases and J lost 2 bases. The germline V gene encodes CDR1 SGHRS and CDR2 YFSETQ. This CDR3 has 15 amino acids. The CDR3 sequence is CASSWGDRDNTEAFF. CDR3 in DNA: TGCGCCAGCAGCTGGGGGGACAGGGACAACACTGAAGCTTTCTTT.

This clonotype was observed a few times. CDR3 sequence reads: CASTARDEQFF. CDR3 DNA: TGTGCCAGCACCGCCCGGGATGAGCAGTTCTTC. The rearrangement joins TRBV12-3 or TRBV12-4 to TRBJ2-1, with D unclear. The CDR3 contains 11 residues. With 7 bases removed from V and 8 bases from J, the gap between germline ends came to 9 bases.

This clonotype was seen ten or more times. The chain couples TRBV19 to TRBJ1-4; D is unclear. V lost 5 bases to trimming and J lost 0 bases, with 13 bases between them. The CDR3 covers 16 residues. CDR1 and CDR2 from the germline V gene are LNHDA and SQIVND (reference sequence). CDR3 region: CASSSYGSATNEKLFF. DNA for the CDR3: TGTGCCAGTAGTTCTTACGGCTCAGCAACTAATGAAAAACTGTTTTTT.